This TCR beta chain was observed in a study of cytomegalovirus exposure and HLA in healthy donors. General observations from the study: CMV antigen specificity was confirmed in vitro for a few CMV-associated chains. Roughly even sequencing depth across donors was the assumption behind the presence/absence analyses. 16,951 TCR beta sequences were associated with HLA alleles at 0.05 false discovery rate in a later analysis.

V lost 1 base and J lost 6, with 12 bases in between. This CDR3 has 14 residues. Germline CDR1 reads SEHNR; CDR2 reads FQNEAQ (reference sequence). Donors likely had unrecorded immune exposures despite being nominally healthy when sampled. In the case of this clone: Its antigen is not known.

60 Vbeta and 13 Jbeta primers were used in PCR. Sequencing was performed with immunoSEQ multiplex PCR; in TCRdb, only in-frame clones are kept and a portion is missing. The sample carries 87,000 or so clones, 60% to 75% recorded once. Sequenced sample: PBMCs. The receptor's source is a man aged 60 to 69 in good health and CMV-seronegative. The V gene is TRBV7-9, the J gene TRBJ1-2; no definite D call. CDR3 coding DNA: TGTGCCAGCAGCTTAGGCGCGTCCGGGGATGGCTACACCTTC. Translating it yields CASSLGASGDGYTF.